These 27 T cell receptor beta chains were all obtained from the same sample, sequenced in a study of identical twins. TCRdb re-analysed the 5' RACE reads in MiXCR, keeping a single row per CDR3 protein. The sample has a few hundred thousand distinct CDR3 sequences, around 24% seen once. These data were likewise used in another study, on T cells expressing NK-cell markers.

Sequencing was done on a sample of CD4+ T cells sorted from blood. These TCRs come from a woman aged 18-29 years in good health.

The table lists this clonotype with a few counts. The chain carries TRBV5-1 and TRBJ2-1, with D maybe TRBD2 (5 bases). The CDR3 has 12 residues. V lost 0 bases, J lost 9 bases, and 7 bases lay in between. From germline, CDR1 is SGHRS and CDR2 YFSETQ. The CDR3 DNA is TGCGCCAGCAGCTTGGCTGGAGGTGAGCAGTTCTTC. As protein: CASSLAGGEQFF. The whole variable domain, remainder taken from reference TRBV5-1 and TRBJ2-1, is KAGVTQTPRYLIKTRGQQVTLSCSPISGHRSVSWYQQTPGQGLQFLFEYFSETQRNKGNFPGRFSGRQFSNSRSEMNVSTLELGDSALYLCASSLAGGEQFFGPGTRLTVL.

CDR3 amino acids: CSARDQNHSPLHF. CDR3 nucleotide sequence: TGCAGTGCTAGAGACCAGAATCACTCACCCCTCCACTTT. The genes are TRBV20-1 and TRBJ1-6; D is uncertain. Per the germline V gene, CDR1 is DFQATT and CDR2 is SNEGSKA (reference sequence). Between the trimmed V and J ends, which lost 0 bases and 10 bases, there was a span of 10 bases. The CDR3 covers 13 residues.

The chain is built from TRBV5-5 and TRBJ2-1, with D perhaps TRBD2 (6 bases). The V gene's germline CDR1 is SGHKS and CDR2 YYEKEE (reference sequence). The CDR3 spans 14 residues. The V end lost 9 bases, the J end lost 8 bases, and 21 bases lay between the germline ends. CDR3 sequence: CAMGLGLLGDEQFF. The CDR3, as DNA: TGTGCCATGGGCCTGGGACTCCTCGGCGATGAGCAGTTCTTC.

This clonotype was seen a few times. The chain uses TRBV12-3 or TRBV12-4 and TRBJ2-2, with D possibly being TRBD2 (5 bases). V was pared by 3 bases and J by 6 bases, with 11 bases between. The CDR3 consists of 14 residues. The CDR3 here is CASSFLGRAGELFF. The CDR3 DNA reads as TGTGCCAGCAGTTTCCTAGGGCGGGCCGGGGAGCTGTTTTTT.

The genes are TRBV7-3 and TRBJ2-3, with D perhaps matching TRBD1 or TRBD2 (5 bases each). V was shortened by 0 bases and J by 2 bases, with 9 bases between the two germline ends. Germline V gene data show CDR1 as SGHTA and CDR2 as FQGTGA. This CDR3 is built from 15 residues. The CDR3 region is CASSLTGVNTDTQYF. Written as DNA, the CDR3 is TGTGCCAGCAGCTTAACGGGGGTAAACACAGATACGCAGTATTTT.

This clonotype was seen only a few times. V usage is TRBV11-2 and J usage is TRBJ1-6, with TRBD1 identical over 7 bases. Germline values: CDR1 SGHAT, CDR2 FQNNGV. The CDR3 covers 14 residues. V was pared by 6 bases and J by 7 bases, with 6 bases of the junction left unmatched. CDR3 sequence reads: CASRQGLSNSPLHF. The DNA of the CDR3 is TGTGCCAGCAGACAGGGGCTTTCAAATTCACCCCTCCACTTT.

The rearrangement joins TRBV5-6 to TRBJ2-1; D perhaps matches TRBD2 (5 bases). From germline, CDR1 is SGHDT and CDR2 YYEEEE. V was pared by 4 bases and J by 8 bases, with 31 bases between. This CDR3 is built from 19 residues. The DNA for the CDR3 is TGTGCCAGCAGCCCGGACGTTCCGGACGGGCTCTCATGGAGGTATGAGCAGTTCTTC. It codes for CASSPDVPDGLSWRYEQFF.

The CDR3 region is CASSYASTDTQYF. CDR3 nucleotides: TGTGCCAGCAGCTACGCAAGTACAGATACGCAGTATTTT. This chain uses TRBV13 with TRBJ2-3, with D hard to call. The CDR3 covers 13 residues. From germline, CDR1 is PRHDT and CDR2 FYEKMQ (reference sequence). V lost 4 bases and J 3 bases, leaving 8 bases between the germline ends.

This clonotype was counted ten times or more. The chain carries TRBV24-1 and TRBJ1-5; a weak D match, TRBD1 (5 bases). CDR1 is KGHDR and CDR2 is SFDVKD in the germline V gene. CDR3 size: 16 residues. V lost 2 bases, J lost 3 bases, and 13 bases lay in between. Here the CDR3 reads CATSDSSLGDNQPQHF. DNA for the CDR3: TGTGCCACCAGTGATTCGTCCTTGGGGGACAATCAGCCCCAGCATTTT.

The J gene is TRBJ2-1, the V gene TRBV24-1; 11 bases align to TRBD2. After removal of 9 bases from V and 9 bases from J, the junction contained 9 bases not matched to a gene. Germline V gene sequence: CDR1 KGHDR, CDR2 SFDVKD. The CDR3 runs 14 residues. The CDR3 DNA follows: TGTGCCACCTCATTAGCGGGGGGGTCTGGTGAGCAGTTCTTC. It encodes CATSLAGGSGEQFF.

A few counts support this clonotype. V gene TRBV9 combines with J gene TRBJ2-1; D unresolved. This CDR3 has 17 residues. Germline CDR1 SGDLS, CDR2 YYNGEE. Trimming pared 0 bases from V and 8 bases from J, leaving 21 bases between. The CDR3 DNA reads TGTGCCAGCAGCGTAGTTGACCTTACTACAGTGGGCCATGAGCAGTTCTTC. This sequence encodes CASSVVDLTTVGHEQFF.

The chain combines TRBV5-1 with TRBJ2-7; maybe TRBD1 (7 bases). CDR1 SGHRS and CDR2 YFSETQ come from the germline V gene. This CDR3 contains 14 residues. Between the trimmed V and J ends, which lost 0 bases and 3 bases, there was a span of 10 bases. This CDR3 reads CASSLGQGLYEQYF. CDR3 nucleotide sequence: TGCGCCAGCAGCTTGGGACAGGGACTCTACGAGCAGTACTTC.

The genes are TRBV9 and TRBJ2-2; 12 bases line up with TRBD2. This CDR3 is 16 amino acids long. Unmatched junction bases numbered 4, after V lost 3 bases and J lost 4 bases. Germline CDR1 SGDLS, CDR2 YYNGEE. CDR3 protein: CASSGPGLAGTGELFF. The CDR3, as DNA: TGTGCCAGCAGCGGTCCGGGACTAGCGGGCACCGGGGAGCTGTTTTTT.

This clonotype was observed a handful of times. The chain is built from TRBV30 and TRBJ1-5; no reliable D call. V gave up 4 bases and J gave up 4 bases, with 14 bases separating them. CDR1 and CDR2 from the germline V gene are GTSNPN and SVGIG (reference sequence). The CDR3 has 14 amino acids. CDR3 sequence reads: CAWTTVGVNQPQHF. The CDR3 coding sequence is TGTGCCTGGACCACCGTTGGGGTGAATCAGCCCCAGCATTTT.

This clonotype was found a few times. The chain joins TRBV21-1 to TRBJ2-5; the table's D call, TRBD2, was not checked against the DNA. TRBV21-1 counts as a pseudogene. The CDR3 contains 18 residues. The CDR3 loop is CASSKGEGGPPPCETQYF. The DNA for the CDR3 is TGTGCCAGCAGCAAAGGGGAGGGAGGCCCACCACCGTGCGAGACCCAGTACTTC.

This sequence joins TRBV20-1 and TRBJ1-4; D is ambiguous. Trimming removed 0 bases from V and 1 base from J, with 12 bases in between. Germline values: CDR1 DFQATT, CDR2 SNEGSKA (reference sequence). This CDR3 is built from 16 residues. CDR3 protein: CSAREPGRRTNEKLFF. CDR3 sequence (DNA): TGCAGTGCTAGAGAACCCGGGAGAAGAACTAATGAAAAACTGTTTTTT.

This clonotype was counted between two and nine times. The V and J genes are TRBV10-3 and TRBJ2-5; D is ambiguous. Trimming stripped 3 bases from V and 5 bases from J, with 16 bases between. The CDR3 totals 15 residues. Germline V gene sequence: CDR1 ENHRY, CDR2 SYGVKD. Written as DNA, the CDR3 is TGTGCCATCAGTGAAGATTATTTTATACGGGAGACCCAGTACTTC. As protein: CAISEDYFIRETQYF.

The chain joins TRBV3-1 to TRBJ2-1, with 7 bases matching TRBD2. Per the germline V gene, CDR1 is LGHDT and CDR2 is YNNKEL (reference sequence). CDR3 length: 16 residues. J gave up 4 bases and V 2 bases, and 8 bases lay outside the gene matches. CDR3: CASSQSPWREYNEQFF. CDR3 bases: TGTGCCAGCAGCCAATCTCCCTGGCGGGAGTACAATGAGCAGTTCTTC.

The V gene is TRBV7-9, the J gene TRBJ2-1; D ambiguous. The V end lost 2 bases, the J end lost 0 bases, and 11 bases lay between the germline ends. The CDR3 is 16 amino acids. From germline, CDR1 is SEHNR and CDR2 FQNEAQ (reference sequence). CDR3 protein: CASSLSSSSSYNEQFF. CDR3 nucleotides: TGTGCCAGCAGCTTAAGCAGCTCGAGCTCCTACAATGAGCAGTTCTTC.

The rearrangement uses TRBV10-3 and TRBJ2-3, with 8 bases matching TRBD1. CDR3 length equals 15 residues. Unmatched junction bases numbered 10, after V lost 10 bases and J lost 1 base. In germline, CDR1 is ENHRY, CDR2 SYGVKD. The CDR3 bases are TGTGCCACCTCTGACGTGACAGGGGGCACAGATACGCAGTATTTT. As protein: CATSDVTGGTDTQYF.

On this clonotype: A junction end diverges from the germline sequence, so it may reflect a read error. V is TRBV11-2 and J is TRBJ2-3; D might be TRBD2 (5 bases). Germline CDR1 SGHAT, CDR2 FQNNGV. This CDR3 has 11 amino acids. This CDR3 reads CDSSGVDTQYF. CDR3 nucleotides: TGTGACAGCTCCGGGGTAGATACGCAGTATTTT. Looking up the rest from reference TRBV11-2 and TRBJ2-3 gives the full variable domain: EAGVAQSPRYKIIEKRQSVAFWCNPISGHATLYWYQQILGQGPKLLIQFQNNGVVDDSQLPKDRFSAERLKGVDSTLKIQPAKLEDSAVYLCDSSGVDTQYFGPGTRLTVL.

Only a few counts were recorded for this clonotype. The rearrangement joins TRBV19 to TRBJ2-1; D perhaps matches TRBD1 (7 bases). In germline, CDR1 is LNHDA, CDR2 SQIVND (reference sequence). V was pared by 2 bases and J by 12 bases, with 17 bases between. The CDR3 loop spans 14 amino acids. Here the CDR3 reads CASSISQGGVRQFF. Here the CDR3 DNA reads TGTGCCAGTAGTATATCTCAGGGGGGAGTCCGGCAGTTCTTC.

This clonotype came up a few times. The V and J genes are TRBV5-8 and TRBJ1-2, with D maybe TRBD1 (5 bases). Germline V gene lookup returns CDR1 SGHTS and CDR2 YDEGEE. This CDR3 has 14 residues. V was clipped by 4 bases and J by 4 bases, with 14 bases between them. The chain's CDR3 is CASSGGPLVYGYTF. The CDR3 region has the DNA TGTGCCAGCAGCGGGGGACCGTTAGTCTATGGCTACACCTTC.

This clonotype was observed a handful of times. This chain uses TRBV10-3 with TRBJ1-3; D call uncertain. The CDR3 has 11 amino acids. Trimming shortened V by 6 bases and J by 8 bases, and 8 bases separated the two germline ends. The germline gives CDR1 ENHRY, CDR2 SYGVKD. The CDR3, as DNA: TGTGCCATCAGGAGAGAATACACCATATATTTT. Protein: CAIRREYTIYF.

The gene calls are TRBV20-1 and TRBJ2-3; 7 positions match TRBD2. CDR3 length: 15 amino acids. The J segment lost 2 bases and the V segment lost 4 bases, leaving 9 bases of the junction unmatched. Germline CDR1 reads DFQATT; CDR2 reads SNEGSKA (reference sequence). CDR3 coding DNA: TGCAGTGCTAACGGGGCGGGAGTTCTCACAGATACGCAGTATTTT. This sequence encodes CSANGAGVLTDTQYF.

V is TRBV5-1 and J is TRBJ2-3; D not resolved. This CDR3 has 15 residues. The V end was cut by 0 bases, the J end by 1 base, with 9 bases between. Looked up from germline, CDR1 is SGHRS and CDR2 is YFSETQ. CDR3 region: CASSLAPLGTDTQYF. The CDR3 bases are TGCGCCAGCAGCTTGGCCCCTCTCGGCACAGATACGCAGTATTTT.

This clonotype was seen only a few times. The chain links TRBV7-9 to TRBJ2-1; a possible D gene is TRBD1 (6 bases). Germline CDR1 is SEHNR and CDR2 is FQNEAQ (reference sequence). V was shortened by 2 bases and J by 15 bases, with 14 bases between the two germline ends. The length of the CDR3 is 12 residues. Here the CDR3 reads CASSLHRDLTFF. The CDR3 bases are TGTGCCAGCAGCTTACACAGGGATTTGACGTTCTTC. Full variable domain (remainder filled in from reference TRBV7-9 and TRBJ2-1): DTGVSQNPRHKITKRGQNVTFRCDPISEHNRLYWYRQTLGQGPEFLTYFQNEAQLEKSRLLSDRFSAERPKGSFSTLEIQRTEQGDSAMYLCASSLHRDLTFFGPGTRLTVL.